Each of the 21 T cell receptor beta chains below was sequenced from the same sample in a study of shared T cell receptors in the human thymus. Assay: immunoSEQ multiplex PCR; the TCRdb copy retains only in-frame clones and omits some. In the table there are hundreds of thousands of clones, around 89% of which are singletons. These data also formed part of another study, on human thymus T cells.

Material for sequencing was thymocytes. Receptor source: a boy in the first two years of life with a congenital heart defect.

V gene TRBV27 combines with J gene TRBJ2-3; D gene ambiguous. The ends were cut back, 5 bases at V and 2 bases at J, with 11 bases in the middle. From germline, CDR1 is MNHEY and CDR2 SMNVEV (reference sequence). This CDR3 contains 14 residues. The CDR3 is CASSPYIHTDTQYF. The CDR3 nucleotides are TGTGCCAGCAGTCCCTATATCCACACAGATACGCAGTATTTT.

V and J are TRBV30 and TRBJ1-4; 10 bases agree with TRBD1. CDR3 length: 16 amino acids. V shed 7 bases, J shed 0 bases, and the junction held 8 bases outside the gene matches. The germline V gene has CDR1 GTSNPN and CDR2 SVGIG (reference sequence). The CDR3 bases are TGTGCCTTGGCGGGACAGGGGAATGCAACTAATGAAAAACTGTTTTTT. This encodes CALAGQGNATNEKLFF.

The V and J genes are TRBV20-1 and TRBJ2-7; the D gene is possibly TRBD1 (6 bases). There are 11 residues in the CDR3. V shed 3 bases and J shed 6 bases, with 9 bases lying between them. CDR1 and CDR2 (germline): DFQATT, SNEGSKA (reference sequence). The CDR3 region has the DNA TGCAGTGCTAGGGCAGGGGCCGAGCAGTACTTC. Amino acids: CSARAGAEQYF.

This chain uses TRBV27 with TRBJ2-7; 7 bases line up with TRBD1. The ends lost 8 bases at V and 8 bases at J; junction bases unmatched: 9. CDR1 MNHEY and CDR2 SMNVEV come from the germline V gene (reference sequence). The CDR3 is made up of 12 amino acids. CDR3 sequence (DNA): TGTGCCAGCGGACCGGACAGGCACAAGCAGTACTTC. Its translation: CASGPDRHKQYF.

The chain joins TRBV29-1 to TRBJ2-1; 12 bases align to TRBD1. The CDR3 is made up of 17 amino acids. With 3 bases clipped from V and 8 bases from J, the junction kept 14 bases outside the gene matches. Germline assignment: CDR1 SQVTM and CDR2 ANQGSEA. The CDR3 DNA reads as TGCAGCGTTGACCAACCGGCACCGGGACAGGGGGCCTATGAGCAGTTCTTC. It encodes CSVDQPAPGQGAYEQFF.

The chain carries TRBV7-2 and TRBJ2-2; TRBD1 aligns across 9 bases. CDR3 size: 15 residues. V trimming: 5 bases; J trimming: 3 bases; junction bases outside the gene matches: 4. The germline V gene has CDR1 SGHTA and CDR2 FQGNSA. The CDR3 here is CASSRDRDDTGELFF. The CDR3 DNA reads TGTGCCAGCAGCCGGGACAGGGACGACACCGGGGAGCTGTTTTTT.

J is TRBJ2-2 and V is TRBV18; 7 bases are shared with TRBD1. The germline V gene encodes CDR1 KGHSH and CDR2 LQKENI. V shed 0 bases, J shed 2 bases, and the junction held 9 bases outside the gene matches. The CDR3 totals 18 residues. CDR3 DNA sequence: TGTGCCAGCTCACCACCGAGTAGGGGGCACGCTAACACCGGGGAGCTGTTTTTT. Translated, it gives CASSPPSRGHANTGELFF.

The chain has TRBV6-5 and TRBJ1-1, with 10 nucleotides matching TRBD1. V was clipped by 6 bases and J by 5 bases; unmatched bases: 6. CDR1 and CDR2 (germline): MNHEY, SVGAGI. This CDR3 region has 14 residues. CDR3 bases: TGTGCCAGCAGACCCGACAGGGGGCAAACTGAAGCTTTCTTT. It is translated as CASRPDRGQTEAFF.

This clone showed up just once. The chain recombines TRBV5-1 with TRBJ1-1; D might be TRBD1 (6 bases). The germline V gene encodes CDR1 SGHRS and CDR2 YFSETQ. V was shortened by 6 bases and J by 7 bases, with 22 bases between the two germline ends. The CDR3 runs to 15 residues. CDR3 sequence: CASTDRDKGAREAFF. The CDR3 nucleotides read TGCGCCAGCACCGACCGGGACAAAGGGGCGCGTGAAGCTTTCTTT.

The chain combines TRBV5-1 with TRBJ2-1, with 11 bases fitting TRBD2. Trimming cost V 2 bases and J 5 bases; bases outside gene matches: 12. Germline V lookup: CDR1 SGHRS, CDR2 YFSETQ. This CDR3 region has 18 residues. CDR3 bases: TGCGCCAGCAGCTTCCCATCACAACTAGCGGGAGTCGACAATGAGCAGTTCTTC. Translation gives CASSFPSQLAGVDNEQFF.

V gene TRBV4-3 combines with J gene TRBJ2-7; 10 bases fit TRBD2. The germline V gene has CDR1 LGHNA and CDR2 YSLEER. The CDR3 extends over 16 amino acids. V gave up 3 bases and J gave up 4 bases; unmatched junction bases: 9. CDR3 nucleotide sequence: TGCGCCAGCAGCCAGGAAATAAGCGGGAGGGGGTACGAGCAGTACTTC. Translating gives CASSQEISGRGYEQYF.

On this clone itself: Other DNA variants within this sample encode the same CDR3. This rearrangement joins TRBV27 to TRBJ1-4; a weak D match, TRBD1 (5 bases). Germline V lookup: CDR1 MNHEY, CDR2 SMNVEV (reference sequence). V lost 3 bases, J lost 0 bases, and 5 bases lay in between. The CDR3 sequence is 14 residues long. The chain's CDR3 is CASSLTATNEKLFF. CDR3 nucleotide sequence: TGTGCCAGCAGTTTGACAGCAACTAATGAAAAACTGTTTTTT.

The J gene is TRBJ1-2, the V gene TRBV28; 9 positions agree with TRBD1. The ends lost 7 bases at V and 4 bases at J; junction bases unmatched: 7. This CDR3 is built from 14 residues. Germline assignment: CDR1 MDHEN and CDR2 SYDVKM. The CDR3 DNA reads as TGTGCCAGCACCCTTGGGACAGGGACCTATGGCTACACCTTC. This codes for CASTLGTGTYGYTF.

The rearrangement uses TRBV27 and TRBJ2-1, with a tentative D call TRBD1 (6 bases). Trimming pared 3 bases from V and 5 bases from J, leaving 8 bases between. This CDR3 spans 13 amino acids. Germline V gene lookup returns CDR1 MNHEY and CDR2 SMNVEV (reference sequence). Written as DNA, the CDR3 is TGTGCCAGCAGTTTCAACAGGGACAATGAGCAGTTCTTC. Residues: CASSFNRDNEQFF.

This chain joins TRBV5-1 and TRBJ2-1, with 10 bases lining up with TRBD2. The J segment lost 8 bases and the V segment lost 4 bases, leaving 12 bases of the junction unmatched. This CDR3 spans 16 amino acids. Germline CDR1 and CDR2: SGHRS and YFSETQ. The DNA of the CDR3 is TGCGCCAGCAGCCCCGGGAGCGGGAGGGTTGTGGATGAGCAGTTCTTC. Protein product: CASSPGSGRVVDEQFF.

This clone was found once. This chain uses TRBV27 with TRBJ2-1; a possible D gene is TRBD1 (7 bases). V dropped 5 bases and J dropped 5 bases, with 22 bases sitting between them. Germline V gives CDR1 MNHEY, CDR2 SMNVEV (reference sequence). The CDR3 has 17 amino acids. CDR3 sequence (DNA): TGTGCCAGCAGTCCCCAAGGGGGCGGGACCAGCGACAATGAGCAGTTCTTC. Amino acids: CASSPQGGGTSDNEQFF.

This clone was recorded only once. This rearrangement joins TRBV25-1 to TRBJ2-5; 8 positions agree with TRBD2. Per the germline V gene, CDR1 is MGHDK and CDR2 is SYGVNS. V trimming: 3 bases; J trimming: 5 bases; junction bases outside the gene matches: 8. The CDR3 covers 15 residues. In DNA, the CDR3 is TGTGCCAGCAGTGACCAAAGCGGGAGAGGGGAGACCCAGTACTTC. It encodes CASSDQSGRGETQYF.

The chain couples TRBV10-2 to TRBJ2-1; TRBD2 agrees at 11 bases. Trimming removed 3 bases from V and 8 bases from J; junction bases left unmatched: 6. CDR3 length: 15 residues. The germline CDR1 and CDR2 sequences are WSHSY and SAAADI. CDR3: CASSDGASGRHEQFF. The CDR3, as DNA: TGCGCCAGCAGTGACGGGGCTAGCGGGAGGCATGAGCAGTTCTTC.

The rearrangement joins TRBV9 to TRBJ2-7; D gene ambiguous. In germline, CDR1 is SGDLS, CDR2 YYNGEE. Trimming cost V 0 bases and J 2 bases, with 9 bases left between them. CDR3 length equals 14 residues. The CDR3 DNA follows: TGTGCCAGCAGCGTAGTCGCCCAGACCTACGAGCAGTACTTC. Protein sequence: CASSVVAQTYEQYF.

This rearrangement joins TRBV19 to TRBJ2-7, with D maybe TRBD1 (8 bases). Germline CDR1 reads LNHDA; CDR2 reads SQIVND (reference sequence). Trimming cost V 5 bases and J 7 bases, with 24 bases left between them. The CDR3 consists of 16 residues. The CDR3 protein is CASSLRLLANRGEQYF. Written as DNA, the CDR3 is TGTGCCAGTAGTCTACGATTACTAGCGAACAGGGGGGAGCAGTACTTC.

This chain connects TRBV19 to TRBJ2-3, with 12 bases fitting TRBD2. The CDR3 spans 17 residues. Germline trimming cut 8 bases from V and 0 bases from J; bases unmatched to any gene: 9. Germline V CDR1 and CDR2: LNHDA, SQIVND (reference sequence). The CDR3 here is CASRVLAGGTSTDTQYF. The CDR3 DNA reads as TGTGCCAGTCGTGTACTAGCGGGAGGAACTAGCACAGATACGCAGTATTTT.